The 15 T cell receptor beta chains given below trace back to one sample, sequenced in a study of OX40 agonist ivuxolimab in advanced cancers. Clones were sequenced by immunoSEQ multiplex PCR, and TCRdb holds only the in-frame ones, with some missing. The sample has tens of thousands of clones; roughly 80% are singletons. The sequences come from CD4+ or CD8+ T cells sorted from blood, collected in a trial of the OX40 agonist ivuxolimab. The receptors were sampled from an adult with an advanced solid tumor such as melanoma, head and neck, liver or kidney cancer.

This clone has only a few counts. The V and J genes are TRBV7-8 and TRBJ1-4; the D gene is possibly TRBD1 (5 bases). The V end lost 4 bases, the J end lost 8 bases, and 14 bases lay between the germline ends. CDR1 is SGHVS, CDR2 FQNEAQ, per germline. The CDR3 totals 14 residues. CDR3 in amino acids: CASSWGGRGEKLFF. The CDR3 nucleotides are TGTGCCAGCAGCTGGGGGGGTCGAGGGGAAAAACTGTTTTTT.

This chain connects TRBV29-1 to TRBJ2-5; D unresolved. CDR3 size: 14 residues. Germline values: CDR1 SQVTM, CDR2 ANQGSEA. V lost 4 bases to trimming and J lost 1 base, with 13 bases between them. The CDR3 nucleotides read TGCAGCGTTGCCCAATTTGGGTTCCAAGAGACCCAGTACTTC. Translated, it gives CSVAQFGFQETQYF.

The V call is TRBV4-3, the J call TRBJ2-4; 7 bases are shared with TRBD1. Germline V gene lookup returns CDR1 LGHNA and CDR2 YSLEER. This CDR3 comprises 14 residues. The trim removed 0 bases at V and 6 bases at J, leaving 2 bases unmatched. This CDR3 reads CASSQEGGANIQYF. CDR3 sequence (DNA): TGCGCCAGCAGCCAAGAAGGGGGCGCAAACATTCAGTACTTC.

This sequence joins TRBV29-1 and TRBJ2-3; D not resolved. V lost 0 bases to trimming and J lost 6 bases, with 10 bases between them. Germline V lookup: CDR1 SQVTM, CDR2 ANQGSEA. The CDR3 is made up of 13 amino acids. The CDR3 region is CSVEDPFTDTQYF. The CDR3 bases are TGCAGCGTTGAAGATCCCTTCACGGATACGCAGTATTTT.

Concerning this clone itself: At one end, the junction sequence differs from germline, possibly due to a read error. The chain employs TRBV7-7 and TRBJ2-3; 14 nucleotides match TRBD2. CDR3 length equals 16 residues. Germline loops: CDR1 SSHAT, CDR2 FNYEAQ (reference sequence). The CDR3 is CASSLGLAGGRDTQYF. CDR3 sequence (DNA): TGTGCTAGCAGCTTAGGACTAGCGGGGGGCCGCGATACGCAGTATTTT.

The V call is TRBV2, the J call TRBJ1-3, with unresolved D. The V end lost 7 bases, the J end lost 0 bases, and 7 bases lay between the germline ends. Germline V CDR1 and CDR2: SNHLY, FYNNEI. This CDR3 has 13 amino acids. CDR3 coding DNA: TGTGCCAGCACCGAGGTCTCTGGAAACACCATATATTTT. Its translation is CASTEVSGNTIYF.

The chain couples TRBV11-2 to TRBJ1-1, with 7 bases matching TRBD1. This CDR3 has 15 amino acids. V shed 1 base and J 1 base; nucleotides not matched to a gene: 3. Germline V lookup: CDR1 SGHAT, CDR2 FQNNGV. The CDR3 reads CASSLGQGGNTEAFF. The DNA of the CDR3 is TGTGCCAGCAGCTTAGGGCAGGGGGGGAACACTGAAGCTTTCTTT.

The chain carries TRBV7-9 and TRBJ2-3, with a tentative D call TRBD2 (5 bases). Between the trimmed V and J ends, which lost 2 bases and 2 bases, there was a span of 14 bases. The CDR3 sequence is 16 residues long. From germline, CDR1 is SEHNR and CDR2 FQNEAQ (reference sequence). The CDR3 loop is CASSLLGAVNTDTQYF. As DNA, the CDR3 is TGTGCCAGCAGCTTATTAGGAGCGGTTAACACAGATACGCAGTATTTT.

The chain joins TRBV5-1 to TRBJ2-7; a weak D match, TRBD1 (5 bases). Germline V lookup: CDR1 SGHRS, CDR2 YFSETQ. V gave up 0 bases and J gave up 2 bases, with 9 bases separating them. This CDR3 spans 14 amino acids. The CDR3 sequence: CASSLDRSTYEQYF. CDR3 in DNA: TGCGCCAGCAGCTTGGACAGGTCCACCTACGAGCAGTACTTC.

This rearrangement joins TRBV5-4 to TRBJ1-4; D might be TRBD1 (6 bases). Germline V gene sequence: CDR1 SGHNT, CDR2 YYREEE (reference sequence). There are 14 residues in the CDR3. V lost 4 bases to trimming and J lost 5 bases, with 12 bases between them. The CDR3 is CASSPDSRNEKLFF. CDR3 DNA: TGTGCCAGCAGCCCGGACAGCAGGAATGAAAAACTGTTTTTT.

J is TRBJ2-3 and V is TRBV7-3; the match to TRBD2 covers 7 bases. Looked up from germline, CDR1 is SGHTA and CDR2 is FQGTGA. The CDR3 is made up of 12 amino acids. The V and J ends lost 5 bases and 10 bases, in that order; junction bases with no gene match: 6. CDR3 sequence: CASSQEGLAQYF. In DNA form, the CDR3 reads TGTGCCAGCAGCCAGGAAGGACTAGCGCAGTATTTT. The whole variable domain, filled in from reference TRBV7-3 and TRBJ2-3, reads GAGVSQTPSNKVTEKGKYVELRCDPISGHTALYWYRQSLGQGPEFLIYFQGTGAADDSGLPNDRFFAVRPEGSVSTLKIQRTERGDSAVYLCASSQEGLAQYFGPGTRLTVL.

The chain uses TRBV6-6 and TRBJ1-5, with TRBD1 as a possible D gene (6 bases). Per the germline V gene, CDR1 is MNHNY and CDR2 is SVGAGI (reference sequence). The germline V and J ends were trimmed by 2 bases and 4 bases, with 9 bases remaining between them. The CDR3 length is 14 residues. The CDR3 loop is CASSYGGPNQPQHF. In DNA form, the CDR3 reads TGTGCCAGCAGTTACGGGGGCCCAAATCAGCCCCAGCATTTT.

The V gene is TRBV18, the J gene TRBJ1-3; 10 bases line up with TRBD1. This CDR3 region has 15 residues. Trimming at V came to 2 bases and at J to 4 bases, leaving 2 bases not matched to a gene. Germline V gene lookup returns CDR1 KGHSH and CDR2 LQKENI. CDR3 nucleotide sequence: TGTGCCAGCTCACCAAGGACAGGGGGAGGAAACACCATATATTTT. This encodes CASSPRTGGGNTIYF.

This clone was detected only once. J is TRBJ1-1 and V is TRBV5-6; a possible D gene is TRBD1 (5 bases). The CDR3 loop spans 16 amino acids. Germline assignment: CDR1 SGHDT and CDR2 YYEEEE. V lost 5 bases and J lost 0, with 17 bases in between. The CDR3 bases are TGTGCCAGCAGTGATGGAACGACAGATTTGAACACTGAAGCTTTCTTT. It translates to CASSDGTTDLNTEAFF.

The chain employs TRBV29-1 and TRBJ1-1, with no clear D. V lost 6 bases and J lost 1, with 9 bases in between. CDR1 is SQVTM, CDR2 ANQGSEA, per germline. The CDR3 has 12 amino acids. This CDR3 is CSVLKSNTEAFF. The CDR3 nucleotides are TGCAGCGTCCTCAAATCGAACACTGAAGCTTTCTTT.